A selection of T cell receptor beta chains follows, all from one sample in a study of shared clonotypes between healthy human individuals. Using immunoSEQ multiplex PCR, the repertoire was profiled, and TCRdb retains in-frame clones only, with some absent. The table includes 950,000 to 1,300,000 clones, about 75% detected once. The sequenced material came from memory CD4+ T cells sorted from blood. These receptors came from a man younger than 35 in good health. CDR3s leave out the opening cysteine and the closing phenylalanine or tryptophan.

TRBJ2-7 TRBV28 ASSSGQGNEQY
TRBJ1-1 TRBV28 ASSLSLGAGRGAF
TRBJ2-3 TRBV29-1 SVEGRVTDTQY
TRBJ1-2 TRBV6-6 ASSKDRLLSYGYT
TRBJ1-1 TRBV30 AWKGVRTEAF
TRBJ2-1 TRBV11-3 ATVLGSYRGRPENEQF
TRBJ2-3 TRBV5-1 ASSLTWTGSSTDTQY
TRBJ2-5 TRBV11-2 ASSPHGSETQY
TRBJ2-3 TRBV6-6 ASSYRKGSSTDTQY
TRBJ2-5 TRBV19 ASEQQETQY
TRBJ2-7 TRBV6-6 ATRRGPSSEYEQY
TRBJ2-7 TRBV7-8 ASSLAKGGEQY
TRBJ1-6 TRBV23-1 ASTTGGKNSPLH
TRBJ1-2 TRBV7-9 ASSTGWGRPGGYT
TRBJ2-2 TRBV28 ASGRGVNTGELF
TRBJ2-1 TRBV11-3 ASSLGGTAYEQF
TRBJ1-2 TRBV28 ASRAGQGFYGYT
TRBJ2-7 TRBV27 ASSSAPGTRTYEQY
TRBJ2-3 TRBV19 ASSMLDTQY
TRBJ1-4 TRBV29-1 SVGPTGSPNEKLF
TRBJ1-3 TRBV7-9 ASSSQGISGNTIY
TRBJ1-2 TRBV19 ASMGDRWGSVGYT
TRBJ2-7 TRBV27 ASSPDRARTYEQY
TRBJ2-2 TRBV15 ATSGTSGGGTGELF
TRBJ2-7 TRBV7-2 ASSVTGQVSYEQY
TRBJ2-7 TRBV5-4 ASSHTGTGQGTYEQY
TRBJ1-3 TRBV7-9 ASSPWARPDTIY
TRBJ2-4 TRBV9 ASSLWGDGNKDIQY
TRBJ1-2 TRBV2 ASSVFWTASSNYGYT
TRBJ2-2 TRBV6-5 ASSYGGSSTGELF
TRBJ2-6 TRBV7-2 ASSLGWGAPDSGANVLT
TRBJ1-6 TRBV28 ASSFERVNSPLH
TRBJ2-5 TRBV6-6 ASSYSNPGQETQY